This T cell receptor beta chain was sequenced during a study of T cells in Graves' hyperthyroidism and ophthalmopathy (dated by TCRdb to about 2019). A note on the overall study: Peripheral blood was sampled at the time of initial diagnosis, prior to any treatment. To identify TCR V-J signatures that set the groups apart, the researchers used a discovery cohort of about a hundred patients, made up of 40 to 45 with Graves' ophthalmopathy and approximately 57 with stable Graves' hyperthyroidism. Prospective prediction of ophthalmopathy was tested in an independent validation cohort consisting of some 19 hyperthyroidism patients and approximately 16 patients who later progressed to ophthalmopathy. The 100 or so discovery patients were divided at random into training and test sets in a 7:3 ratio. Thyroid tissue and blood T-cell repertoires from roughly 6 Graves' hyperthyroidism patients were also compared in the study. After sampling, hyperthyroidism patients received methimazole starting at 30 mg daily, and ophthalmopathy patients received high-dose intravenous methylprednisolone. The paper reports TCR Vbeta CDR3 sequencing of over 130 peripheral blood samples: around 41 ophthalmopathy, fewer than 80 hyperthyroidism and approximately 17 progressor patients.

Broader findings and caveats from the paper: A 13 V-J signature model separated ophthalmopathy from stable hyperthyroidism, with around 88% sensitivity and roughly 81% specificity in cross-validation and 80%/75% in testing. Most expanded thyroid clonotypes (frequency above 0.001) were also detected in blood, suggesting blood repertoires may reflect thyroid immune responses. No statistical method was used to fix the sample size in advance, and group allocation was not hidden from the investigators. In validation, the model predicted progression to ophthalmopathy with 55% to 71% sensitivity and 72.22% specificity, a median of approximately 6.5 months before onset.

The CDR3 measures 14 amino acids from cysteine to phenylalanine. This entry keeps only the CDR3 DNA: 42 bases, framed from base 1. CDR1 and CDR2, per the germline V gene, are SGHRS and YFSETQ. The trim is 5 bases for V and 0 bases for J, with a gap of 12 bases between the germline ends. A patient counted as having stable Graves' hyperthyroidism if no progression to ophthalmopathy occurred over 18 months of follow-up. Hyperthyroidism patients were aged 18 to 65 years and newly diagnosed, with disease duration of less than 2 months. Patients with uncontrolled infections, other autoimmune diseases, pregnancy or lactation were excluded. Clinical symptoms, serum thyroxine and TRAb, thyroid ultrasound, and orbital computed tomography formed the basis for the diagnoses. Ficoll-Paque density gradient centrifugation was used to isolate PBMCs from around 9.1 ml of fresh peripheral blood. Trizol reagent was used to extract total RNA, and RNA quality was then checked on an Agilent 2100 Bioanalyzer.

TCR beta CDR3 regions were amplified from RNA transcripts. For the first round of RT-PCR on the TCR CDR3, the HTBI primer set was used together with the Qiagen OneStep RT-PCR kit. Libraries were constructed in a second round of multiplex PCR, after which size selection and purification were carried out. The libraries were sequenced on an Illumina HiSeq2000 using paired-end 100 bp reads. The published analysis was carried out like this. SOAPnuke was used to process the raw data, with reads discarded if the reads contained adapters or uncalled bases, had a mean Phred below 15, or lacked an exact constant-primer or identifier match. COPE v1.2.5 was used to merge the high-quality paired reads, and each unique nucleotide sequence was defined as a clonotype. MiTCR v1.1 was used to align the clonotypes against IMGT TRBV, TRBD and TRBJ reference segments. Analysis was restricted to V-J combinations with a frequency above 0.0001, which covered roughly 99% of repertoires. A TCS score was defined as the ratio between F50 (clonal expansion) and ExV (chaos), using BLOSUM62-based TCRdist between CDR3 peptides within each V-J. Welch's t-statistics and random forest reduced 500 to 550 V-J features to 13, which were used in a naive Bayes classifier (R e1071). The similarity between thyroid and blood repertoires was quantified using the Morisita-Horn index. TCRdb reworked the public reads: Q25 trimming with fastp, MiXCR clone assembly, productive beta chains retained. A single entry per CDR3 protein holds the most common genes and DNA from its merged rows. The V and J calls and clone size come from TCRdb's table, not from the authors' own analysis. The sample table lists hundreds of thousands of distinct CDR3 sequences, around 39% of them with a count of one. The ten largest make up approximately 8.7% of the sample.

This clonotype was observed a few times. It has no known antigen specificity. No base quality information exists; no much larger clone differs at one position. Specimen: blood. The rearrangement combines TRBV5-1 with TRBJ2-7, with the D gene uncertain. The receptor comes from a man aged 18 to 35 with Graves' hyperthyroidism. The DNA sequence follows: TGCGCCAGCAGAGCAGGCCAACTCTCCTACGAGCAGTACTTC. Translated, this gives CASRAGQLSYEQYF. The full variable domain, completed from the reference TRBV5-1 and TRBJ2-7 proteins outside the CDR3, reads KAGVTQTPRYLIKTRGQQVTLSCSPISGHRSVSWYQQTPGQGLQFLFEYFSETQRNKGNFPGRFSGRQFSNSRSEMNVSTLELGDSALYLCASRAGQLSYEQYFGPGTRLTVT.